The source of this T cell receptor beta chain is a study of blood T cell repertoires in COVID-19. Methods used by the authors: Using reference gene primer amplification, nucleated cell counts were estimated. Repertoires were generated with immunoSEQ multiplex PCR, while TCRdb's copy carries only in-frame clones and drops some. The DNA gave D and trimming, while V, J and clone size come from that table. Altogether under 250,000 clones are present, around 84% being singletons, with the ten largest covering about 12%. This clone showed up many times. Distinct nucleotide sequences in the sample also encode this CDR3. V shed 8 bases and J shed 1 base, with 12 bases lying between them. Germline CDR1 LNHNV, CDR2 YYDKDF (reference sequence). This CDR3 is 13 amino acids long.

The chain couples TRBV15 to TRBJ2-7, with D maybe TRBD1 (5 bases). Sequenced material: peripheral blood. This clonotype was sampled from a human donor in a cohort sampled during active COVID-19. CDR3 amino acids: CATSRGRSYEQYF. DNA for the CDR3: TGTGCCACCTCAAGGGGCCGATCCTACGAGCAGTACTTC. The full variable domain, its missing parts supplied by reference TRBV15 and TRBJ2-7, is DAMVIQNPRYQVTQFGKPVTLSCSQTLNHNVMYWYQQKSSQAPKLLFHYYDKDFNNEADTPDNFQSRRPNTSFCFLDIRSPGLGDTAMYLCATSRGRSYEQYFGPGTRLTVT.